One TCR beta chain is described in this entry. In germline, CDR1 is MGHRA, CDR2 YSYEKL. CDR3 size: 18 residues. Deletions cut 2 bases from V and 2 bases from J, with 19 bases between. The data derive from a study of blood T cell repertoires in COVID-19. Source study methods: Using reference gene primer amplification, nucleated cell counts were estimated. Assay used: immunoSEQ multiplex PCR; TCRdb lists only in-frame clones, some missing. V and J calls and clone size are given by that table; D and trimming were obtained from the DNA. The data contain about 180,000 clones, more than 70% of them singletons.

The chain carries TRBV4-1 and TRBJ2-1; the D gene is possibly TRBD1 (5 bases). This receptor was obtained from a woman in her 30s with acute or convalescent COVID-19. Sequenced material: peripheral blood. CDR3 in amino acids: CASSQRGSEQPTYNEQFF. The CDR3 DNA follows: TGCGCCAGCAGCCAAAGGGGTTCCGAGCAACCTACCTACAATGAGCAGTTCTTC.